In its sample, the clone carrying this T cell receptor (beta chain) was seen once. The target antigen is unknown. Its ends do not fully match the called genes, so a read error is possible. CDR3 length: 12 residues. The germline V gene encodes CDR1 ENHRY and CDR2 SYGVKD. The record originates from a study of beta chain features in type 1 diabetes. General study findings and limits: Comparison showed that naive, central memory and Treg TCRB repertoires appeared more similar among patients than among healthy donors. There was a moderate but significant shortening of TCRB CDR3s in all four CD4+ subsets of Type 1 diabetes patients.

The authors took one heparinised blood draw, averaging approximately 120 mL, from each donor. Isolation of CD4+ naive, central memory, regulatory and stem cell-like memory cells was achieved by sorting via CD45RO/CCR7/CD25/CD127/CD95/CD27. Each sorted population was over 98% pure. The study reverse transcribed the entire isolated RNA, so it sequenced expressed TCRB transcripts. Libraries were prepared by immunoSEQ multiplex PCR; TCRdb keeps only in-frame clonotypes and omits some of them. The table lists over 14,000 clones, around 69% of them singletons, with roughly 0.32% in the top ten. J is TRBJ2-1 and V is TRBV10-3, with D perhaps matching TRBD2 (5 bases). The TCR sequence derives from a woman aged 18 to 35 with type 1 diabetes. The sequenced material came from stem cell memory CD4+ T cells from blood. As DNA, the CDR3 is TGTGCCATCAGTGCGGGAAGATTGGTGATGATCTTC. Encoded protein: CAISAGRLVMIF.